The rows below give T cell receptor beta chains drawn from one sample of a study of T cell changes during pregnancy in multiple sclerosis. Method: immunoSEQ multiplex PCR; TCRdb's copy keeps in-frame clones and lacks some. The repertoire holds around 34,000 clones, with 90% as singletons. The source material was CD4+ T cells from peripheral blood mononuclear cells, sampled in the second trimester of pregnancy. Receptors originate from a female donor with multiple sclerosis, enrolled in a pregnancy study. CDR3s leave out the opening cysteine and the closing phenylalanine or tryptophan.

j_call v_call cdr3_aa
TRBJ1-1 TRBV6-1 AGAGQGANTEAF
TRBJ2-7 TRBV7-9 ASSSRAGDTYEQY
TRBJ1-5 TRBV7-9 ASSFGGQINQPQH
TRBJ1-1 TRBV27 ASRLHRKMNTEAF
TRBJ2-7 TRBV7-2 ASTIGVGDEQY
TRBJ2-1 TRBV2 ASNTVGFVSGRQF
TRBJ2-5 TRBV5-6 ASSPGRTSGRRETQY
TRBJ2-6 TRBV19 ASTPRRTGGSGANVLT
TRBJ2-3 TRBV19 ASSIKRHSTDTQY
TRBJ1-1 TRBV11-3 ASSTSLAGSRTEAF
TRBJ2-6 TRBV19 ASSWVPGSGANVLT
TRBJ1-2 TRBV7-9 ASSLTGLDYGYT
TRBJ2-1 TRBV5-4 ASSLGFGGNEQF
TRBJ1-5 TRBV28 ASRGGNQPQH
TRBJ2-6 TRBV5-4 ASSPRGVSGANVLT
TRBJ1-1 TRBV6-5 ASTPDRTNTEAF
TRBJ2-3 TRBV5-6 ASSLVSRTDTQY
TRBJ2-4 TRBV7-7 ASSLGLNIQY
TRBJ2-1 TRBV7-3 ASAASGFSYNEQF
TRBJ2-7 TRBV6-6 ASRTGTGPGEQY
TRBJ2-1 TRBV13 ASSLGQGVNEQF
TRBJ1-3 TRBV18 ASSPDQGGSNTIY
TRBJ2-7 TRBV6-5 ASSYSPTRVREQY
TRBJ2-7 TRBV5-4 ASSLASGTAVEQY
TRBJ1-5 TRBV4-1 ASSQDETGGGQPQH